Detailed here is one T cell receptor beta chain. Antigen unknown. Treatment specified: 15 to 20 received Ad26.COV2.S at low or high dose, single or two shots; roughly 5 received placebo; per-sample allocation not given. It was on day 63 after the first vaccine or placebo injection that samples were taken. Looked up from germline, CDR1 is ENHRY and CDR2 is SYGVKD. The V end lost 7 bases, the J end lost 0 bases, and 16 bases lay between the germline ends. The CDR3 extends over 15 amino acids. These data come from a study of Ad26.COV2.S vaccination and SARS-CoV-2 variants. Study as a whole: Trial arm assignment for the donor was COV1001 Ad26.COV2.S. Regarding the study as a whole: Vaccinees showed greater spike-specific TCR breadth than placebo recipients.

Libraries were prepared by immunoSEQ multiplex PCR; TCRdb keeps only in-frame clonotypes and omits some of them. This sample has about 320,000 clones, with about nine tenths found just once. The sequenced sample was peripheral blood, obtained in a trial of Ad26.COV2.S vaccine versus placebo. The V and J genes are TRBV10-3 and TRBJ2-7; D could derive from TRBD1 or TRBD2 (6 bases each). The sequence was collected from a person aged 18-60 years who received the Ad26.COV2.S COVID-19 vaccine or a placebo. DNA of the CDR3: TGTGCCATCAAGGGGGGCGCCGGGGGCTCCTACGAGCAGTACGTC. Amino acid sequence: CAIKGGAGGSYEQYV.